The present T cell receptor beta chain was sequenced within a study of blood T cells in healthy people across ages. General study findings and limits: Long-lived donors carried more naive CD4+ cells and greater diversity than aged donors. Across samples, TCR beta diversity tracked strongly with naive T cell percentage.

This clonotype was counted between two and nine times. Its target is unknown. In germline, CDR1 is MNHEY, CDR2 SVGAGI. This CDR3 spans 14 amino acids. Then a second PCR, running about 6 to 11 cycles, was carried out with a sample-barcoded 5' primer and a J-beta primer mix. Tagging of each cDNA molecule was performed by a template-switch adaptor with 12 random nucleotides. Per-sample output comprised a minimum of 3 million paired-end reads containing CDR3. MiXCR, applied by TCRdb to the 5' RACE reads, yields one record per CDR3 protein. Here the sample spans hundreds of thousands of distinct CDR3 sequences, around 38% being singletons.

This TCR came from an older man in good health. The sample was blood. This chain uses TRBV6-5 with TRBJ2-5, with no clear D. The last part of the DNA fits TRBJ2-7 better; the J call may be wrong. CDR3 sequence (DNA): TGTGCCAGCAGTTACCGGGTCGGAACTCCCGAGCAGTACTTC. It is translated as CASSYRVGTPEQYF.